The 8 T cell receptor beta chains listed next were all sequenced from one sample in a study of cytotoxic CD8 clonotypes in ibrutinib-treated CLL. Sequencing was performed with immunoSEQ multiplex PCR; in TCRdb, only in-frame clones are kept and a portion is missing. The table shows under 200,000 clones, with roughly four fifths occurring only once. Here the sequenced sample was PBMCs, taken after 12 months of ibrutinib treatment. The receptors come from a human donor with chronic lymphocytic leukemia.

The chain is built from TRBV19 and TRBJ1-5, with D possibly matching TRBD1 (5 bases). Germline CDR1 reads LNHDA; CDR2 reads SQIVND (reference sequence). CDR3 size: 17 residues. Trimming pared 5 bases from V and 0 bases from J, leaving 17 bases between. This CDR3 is CASSLVRAGDSNQPQHF. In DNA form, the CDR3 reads TGTGCCAGTAGTTTAGTCAGGGCAGGCGATAGCAATCAGCCCCAGCATTTT.

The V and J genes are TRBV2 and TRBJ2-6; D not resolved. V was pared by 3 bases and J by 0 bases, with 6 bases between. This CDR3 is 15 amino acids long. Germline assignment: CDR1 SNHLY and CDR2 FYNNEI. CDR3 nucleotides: TGTGCCAGCAGTGAGAATCCCTCTGGGGCCAACGTCCTGACTTTC. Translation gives CASSENPSGANVLTF.

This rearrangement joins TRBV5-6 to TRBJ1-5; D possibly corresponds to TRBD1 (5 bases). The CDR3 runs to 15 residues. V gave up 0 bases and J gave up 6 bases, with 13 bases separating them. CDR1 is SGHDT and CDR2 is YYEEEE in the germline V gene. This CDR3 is CASSLGGGRFQPQHF. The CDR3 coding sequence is TGTGCCAGCAGCTTGGGGGGCGGTCGGTTTCAGCCCCAGCATTTT.

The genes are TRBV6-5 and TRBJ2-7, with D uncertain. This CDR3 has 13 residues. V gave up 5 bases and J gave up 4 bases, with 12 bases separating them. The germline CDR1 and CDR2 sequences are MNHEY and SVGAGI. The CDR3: CASSPFPKYEQYF. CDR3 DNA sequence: TGTGCCAGCAGTCCCTTTCCTAAGTACGAGCAGTACTTC.

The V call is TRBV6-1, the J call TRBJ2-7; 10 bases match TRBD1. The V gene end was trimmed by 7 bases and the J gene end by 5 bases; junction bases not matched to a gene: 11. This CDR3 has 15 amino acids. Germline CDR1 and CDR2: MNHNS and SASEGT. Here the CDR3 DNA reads TGTGCCAGCAATCCGGCCCGGGACAGGGGACACGAGCAGTACTTC. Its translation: CASNPARDRGHEQYF.

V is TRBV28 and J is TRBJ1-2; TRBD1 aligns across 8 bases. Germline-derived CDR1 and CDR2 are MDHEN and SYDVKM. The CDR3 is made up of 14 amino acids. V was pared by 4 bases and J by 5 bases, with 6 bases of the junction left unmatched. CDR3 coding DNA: TGTGCCAGCAGTTGGACAGGGCCGCGGTATGGCTACACCTTC. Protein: CASSWTGPRYGYTF.

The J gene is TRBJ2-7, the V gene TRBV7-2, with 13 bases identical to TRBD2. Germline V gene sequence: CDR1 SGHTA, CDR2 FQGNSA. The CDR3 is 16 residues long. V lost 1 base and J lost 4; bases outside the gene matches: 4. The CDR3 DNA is TGTGCCAGCAGCTTAGAGGGACTAGCGGGAAGATACGAGCAGTACTTC. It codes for CASSLEGLAGRYEQYF.

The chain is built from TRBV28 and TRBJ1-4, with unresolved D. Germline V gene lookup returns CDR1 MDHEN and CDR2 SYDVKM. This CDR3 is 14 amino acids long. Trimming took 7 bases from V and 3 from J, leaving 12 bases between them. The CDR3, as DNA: TGTGCCAGCACCCGGCGCTGGGCTAATGAAAAACTGTTTTTT. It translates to CASTRRWANEKLFF.